This TCR beta chain was observed in a study of regulatory T cells in long-lasting Graves disease. Study results and limitations: Limited samples may have lowered accuracy.

Germline-derived CDR1 and CDR2 are MNHNS and SASEGT. The CDR3 contains 14 residues. Trimming removed 5 bases from V and 6 bases from J; junction bases left unmatched: 3. iRepertoire HTBI primers and Arm-PCR of CDR3 regions built TCR beta libraries. Using its own MiXCR run on the multiplex PCR reads, TCRdb lists one record per CDR3 protein. The sample includes some 330,000 distinct CDR3 sequences, 10% to 15% of them seen just once. This clonotype was counted many times. Its antigen is currently unknown. Specified time point: newly diagnosed GD, antithyroid drugs for less than 3 months. Following extraction of RNA from PBMCs, that RNA was used to make the TCR library. This sample was also put to use in a study of T cells in Graves' hyperthyroidism and ophthalmopathy.

The TCR originated in a woman aged 18 to 35 with Graves disease. The starting material was peripheral blood mononuclear cells (PBMCs), obtained at new diagnosis, from a patient treated with antithyroid drugs. The gene calls are TRBV6-1 and TRBJ1-6, with 8 bases fitting TRBD1. The CDR3 region is CASSPGQGNSPLHF. CDR3 bases: TGTGCCAGCAGTCCCGGACAGGGTAATTCACCCCTCCACTTT.